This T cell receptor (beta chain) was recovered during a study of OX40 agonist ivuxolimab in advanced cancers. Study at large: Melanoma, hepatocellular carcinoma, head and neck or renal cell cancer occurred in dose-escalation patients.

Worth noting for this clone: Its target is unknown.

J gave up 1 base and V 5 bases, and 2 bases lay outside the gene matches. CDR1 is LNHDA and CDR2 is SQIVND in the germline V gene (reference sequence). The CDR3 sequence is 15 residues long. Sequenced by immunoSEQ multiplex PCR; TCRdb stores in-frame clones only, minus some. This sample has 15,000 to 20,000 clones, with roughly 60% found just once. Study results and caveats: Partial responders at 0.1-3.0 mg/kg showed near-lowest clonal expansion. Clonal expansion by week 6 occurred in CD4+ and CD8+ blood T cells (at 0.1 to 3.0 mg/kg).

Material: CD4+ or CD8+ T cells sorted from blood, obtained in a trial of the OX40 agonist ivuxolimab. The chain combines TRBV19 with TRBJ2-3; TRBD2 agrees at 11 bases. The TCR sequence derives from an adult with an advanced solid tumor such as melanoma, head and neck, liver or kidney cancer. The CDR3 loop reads CASSLLAGGTDTQYF. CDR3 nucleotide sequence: TGTGCCAGTAGTTTACTAGCGGGGGGCACAGATACGCAGTATTTT.